The 21 T cell receptor beta chains below were found in one sample sequenced in a study of blood T cell repertoires in COVID-19. The repertoire was sequenced with immunoSEQ multiplex PCR; TCRdb's copy has only in-frame clones and lacks some. The data show some 300,000 clones, about 88% seen once. The specimen was peripheral blood. These receptors were obtained from a man aged 65 to 79 with acute or convalescent COVID-19.

This clone was detected many times. J is TRBJ2-1 and V is TRBV5-4; tentatively, D is TRBD2 (6 bases). CDR1 is SGHNT and CDR2 is YYREEE in the germline V gene (reference sequence). This CDR3 region has 14 residues. Deletions cut 4 bases from V and 0 bases from J, with 8 bases between. This CDR3 reads CASSPGLSYNEQFF. As DNA, the CDR3 is TGTGCCAGCAGCCCGGGACTCTCCTACAATGAGCAGTTCTTC.

This clone was recorded only once. The CDR3 DNA follows: TGCGCCAGCAGCCAAGATAGGCTAGCGGGAGGCTACACCTTC. It translates to CASSQDRLAGGYTF. The chain is built from TRBV4-3 and TRBJ1-2; no clear D. V shed 0 bases and J shed 8 bases, with 13 bases lying between them. The CDR3 loop spans 14 amino acids. Per germline, CDR1 LGHNA and CDR2 YSLEER.

This chain joins TRBV12-3 or TRBV12-4 and TRBJ2-5; the match to TRBD1 covers 7 bases. This CDR3 region has 13 residues. V trimming: 8 bases; J trimming: 5 bases; junction bases outside the gene matches: 8. For the CDR3, the DNA is TGTGCCAGCGGAAGAGGGACAGTGGAGACCCAGTACTTC. This gives the protein CASGRGTVETQYF.

This chain joins TRBV5-8 and TRBJ2-7, with 9 bases that match TRBD1. Losses at the gene ends were 4 bases for V and 2 bases for J; bases not matched to a gene: 4. This CDR3 comprises 14 residues. The germline V gene has CDR1 SGHTS and CDR2 YDEGEE. CDR3 loop: CASSHTGGAYEQYF. The CDR3 coding sequence is TGTGCCAGCAGCCATACAGGGGGCGCCTACGAGCAGTACTTC.

The chain uses TRBV6-5 and TRBJ2-5, with a possible D match to TRBD2 (6 bases). V lost 6 bases and J lost 5, with 10 bases in between. Germline values: CDR1 MNHEY, CDR2 SVGAGI. The CDR3 is made up of 12 amino acids. The CDR3 region has the DNA TGTGCCAGCAGGGAGGGCGGGGAGACCCAGTACTTC. It translates to CASREGGETQYF.

CDR3 loop: CASSSATGPYVGYF. CDR3 nucleotides: TGTGCCAGCAGTTCCGCGACAGGACCCTACGTGGGGTACTTC. V and J are TRBV28 and TRBJ2-7; the D gene is possibly TRBD1 (6 bases). The CDR3 runs 14 residues. Germline V gene sequence: CDR1 MDHEN, CDR2 SYDVKM. Deletions cut 4 bases from V and 12 bases from J, with 22 bases between.

V and J are TRBV3-1 (or the pseudogene TRBV3-2) and TRBJ2-3, with D unresolved. Germline assignment: CDR1 LGHDT and CDR2 YNNKEL (reference sequence). Trimming shortened V by 5 bases and J by 0 bases, and 9 bases separated the two germline ends. The CDR3 loop spans 14 amino acids. The CDR3 bases are TGTGCCAGCAGCGAATTCGGGAGCACAGATACGCAGTATTTT. Its protein product is CASSEFGSTDTQYF.

The CDR3 here is CASSSGQANYGYTF. As DNA, the CDR3 is TGTGCCAGCAGCTCGGGACAGGCTAACTATGGCTACACCTTC. This sequence joins TRBV5-4 and TRBJ1-2; 8 bases map to TRBD1. The J segment lost 0 bases and the V segment lost 3 bases, leaving 1 base of the junction unmatched. CDR3 length: 14 residues. Germline lookup yields CDR1 SGHNT and CDR2 YYREEE (reference sequence). The complete variable domain, with remaining parts taken from reference TRBV5-4 and TRBJ1-2, reads ETGVTQSPTHLIKTRGQQVTLRCSSQSGHNTVSWYQQALGQGPQFIFQYYREEENGRGNFPPRFSGLQFPNYSSELNVNALELDDSALYLCASSSGQANYGYTFGSGTRLTVV.

The genes are TRBV3-1 (or the pseudogene TRBV3-2) and TRBJ2-1, with 9 bases aligning to TRBD1. The CDR3 totals 15 residues. V was clipped by 2 bases and J by 10 bases; unmatched bases: 9. Per the germline V gene, CDR1 is LGHDT and CDR2 is YNNKEL (reference sequence). Written as DNA, the CDR3 is TGTGCCAGCAGCCAACCGGGACAGGGATCCTGGGAGCAGTTCTTC. Translating gives CASSQPGQGSWEQFF.

The chain is built from TRBV7-9 and TRBJ2-5; possibly TRBD2 for D (6 bases). Germline CDR1 is SEHNR and CDR2 is FQNEAQ (reference sequence). This CDR3 is 15 amino acids long. V lost 2 bases to trimming and J lost 2 bases, with 12 bases between them. The CDR3 loop reads CASSLFGSSQETQYF. The CDR3 region has the DNA TGTGCCAGCAGCTTATTCGGGAGTAGTCAAGAGACCCAGTACTTC.

This sequence joins TRBV19 and TRBJ1-5, with D possibly being TRBD1 (5 bases). In germline, CDR1 is LNHDA, CDR2 SQIVND (reference sequence). The CDR3 totals 16 residues. Trimming cost V 4 bases and J 0 bases, with 13 bases left between them. CDR3 in DNA: TGTGCCAGTAGTACCAGACCTCAGGGTAGCAATCAGCCCCAGCATTTT. Protein: CASSTRPQGSNQPQHF.

The CDR3 nucleotides read TGTGCCACCAGTGGGGGGGCTAGCGGTAACACCGGGGAGCTGTTTTTT. Protein sequence: CATSGGASGNTGELFF. The chain employs TRBV24-1 and TRBJ2-2, with a possible D match to TRBD2 (7 bases). CDR3 length: 16 residues. Germline assignment: CDR1 KGHDR and CDR2 SFDVKD. Trimming cost V 5 bases and J 2 bases, with 14 bases left between them.

The genes are TRBV10-3 and TRBJ1-1, with D uncertain. Per the germline V gene, CDR1 is ENHRY and CDR2 is SYGVKD. V was cut by 8 bases and J by 1 base, with 14 bases left in between. The CDR3 loop spans 14 amino acids. The DNA for the CDR3 is TGTGCCATCGCTCTGCGGGGAGGGAACACTGAAGCTTTCTTT. It translates to CAIALRGGNTEAFF.

This chain connects TRBV11-2 to TRBJ2-5; no firm D call. The J call may be wrong; the DNA end is better matched by TRBJ2-7. Germline V gene data show CDR1 as SGHAT and CDR2 as FQNNGV. This CDR3 has 14 residues. The CDR3 here is CASSSSTYSYEQYF. The DNA for the CDR3 is TGTGCCAGCAGCTCCTCTACTTACTCCTACGAGCAGTACTTC.

J is TRBJ2-1 and V is TRBV2; 10 bases align to TRBD2. The CDR3 sequence is 18 residues long. V lost 8 bases and J lost 4; bases outside the gene matches: 17. The germline CDR1 and CDR2 sequences are SNHLY and FYNNEI. The CDR3 DNA reads TGTGCCAGCCAGTATAGGATAGCGGGAGGCTTACGGTACAATGAGCAGTTCTTC. It specifies CASQYRIAGGLRYNEQFF.

The rearrangement links TRBV27 to TRBJ1-2, with D possibly TRBD1 on 5 matching bases. Trimming pared 2 bases from V and 4 bases from J, leaving 20 bases between. Germline assignment: CDR1 MNHEY and CDR2 SMNVEV (reference sequence). The CDR3 is 17 residues long. The CDR3: CASSLGASGRNFYGYTF. CDR3 in DNA: TGTGCCAGCAGTTTAGGGGCTAGTGGGAGGAATTTCTATGGCTACACCTTC.

This clone has just one count. The chain has TRBV28 and TRBJ1-1, with TRBD1 as a possible D gene (5 bases). There are 14 residues in the CDR3. The germline V gene encodes CDR1 MDHEN and CDR2 SYDVKM. V shed 3 bases and J shed 5 bases, with 13 bases lying between them. The CDR3 sequence is CASSFLRGLTEAFF. As DNA, the CDR3 is TGTGCCAGCAGTTTTCTAAGGGGCCTAACTGAAGCTTTCTTT. Full variable domain (remainder filled in from reference TRBV28 and TRBJ1-1): DVKVTQSSRYLVKRTGEKVFLECVQDMDHENMFWYRQDPGLGLRLIYFSYDVKMKEKGDIPEGYSVSREKKERFSLILESASTNQTSMYLCASSFLRGLTEAFFGQGTRLTVV.

J is TRBJ1-2 and V is TRBV5-1, with 10 bases fitting TRBD1. V dropped 5 bases and J dropped 8; count of bases not matched to a gene: 6. This CDR3 contains 13 residues. Germline CDR1 and CDR2: SGHRS and YFSETQ. Here the CDR3 DNA reads TGCGCCAGCAGAGCGGGGACAGGGGACGGCTACACCTTC. Translation gives CASRAGTGDGYTF.

The V call is TRBV5-4, the J call TRBJ1-2, with D hard to call. CDR1 is SGHNT and CDR2 is YYREEE in the germline V gene (reference sequence). The CDR3 loop spans 15 amino acids. V was trimmed by 4 bases and J by 5 bases, leaving 18 bases between them. CDR3: CASSPGSRNIYGYTF. The CDR3 coding sequence is TGTGCCAGCAGCCCGGGATCCCGAAATATTTATGGCTACACCTTC.

This clone showed up just once. The genes are TRBV4-2 and TRBJ2-7, with TRBD2 matching over 8 bases. J gave up 3 bases and V 1 base, and 11 bases lay outside the gene matches. The CDR3 totals 17 residues. Germline CDR1 reads LGHNA; CDR2 reads YNFKEQ. CDR3 loop: CASSQGESGGTLYEQYF. DNA for the CDR3: TGTGCCAGCAGCCAAGGGGAAAGCGGGGGAACCCTCTACGAGCAGTACTTC.

The V call is TRBV28, the J call TRBJ2-1; D is perhaps TRBD1 (8 bases). The CDR3 covers 15 residues. Looked up from germline, CDR1 is MDHEN and CDR2 is SYDVKM. Between the trimmed V and J ends, which lost 7 bases and 10 bases, there was a span of 23 bases. The DNA for the CDR3 is TGTGCCAGCACGATACAGGGGGGGCAATTCGGAGAGCAGTTCTTC. Protein: CASTIQGGQFGEQFF. The entire variable domain, with the rest obtained from reference TRBV28 and TRBJ2-1, is as follows: DVKVTQSSRYLVKRTGEKVFLECVQDMDHENMFWYRQDPGLGLRLIYFSYDVKMKEKGDIPEGYSVSREKKERFSLILESASTNQTSMYLCASTIQGGQFGEQFFGPGTRLTVL.